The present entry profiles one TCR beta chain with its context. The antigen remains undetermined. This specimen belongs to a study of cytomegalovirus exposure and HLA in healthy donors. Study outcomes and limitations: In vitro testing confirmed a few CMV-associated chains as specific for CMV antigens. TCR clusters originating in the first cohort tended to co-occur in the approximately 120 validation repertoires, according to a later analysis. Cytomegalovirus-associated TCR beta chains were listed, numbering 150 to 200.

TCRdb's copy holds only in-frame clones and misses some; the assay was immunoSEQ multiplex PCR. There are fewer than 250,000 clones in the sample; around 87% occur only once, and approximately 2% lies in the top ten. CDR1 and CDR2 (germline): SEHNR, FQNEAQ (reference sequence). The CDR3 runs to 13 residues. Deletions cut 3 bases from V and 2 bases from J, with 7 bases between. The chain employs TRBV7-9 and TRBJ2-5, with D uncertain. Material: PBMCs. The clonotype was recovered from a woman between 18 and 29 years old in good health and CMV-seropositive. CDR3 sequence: CASSFGRQETQYF. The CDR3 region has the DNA TGTGCCAGCAGCTTTGGCAGGCAAGAGACCCAGTACTTC.